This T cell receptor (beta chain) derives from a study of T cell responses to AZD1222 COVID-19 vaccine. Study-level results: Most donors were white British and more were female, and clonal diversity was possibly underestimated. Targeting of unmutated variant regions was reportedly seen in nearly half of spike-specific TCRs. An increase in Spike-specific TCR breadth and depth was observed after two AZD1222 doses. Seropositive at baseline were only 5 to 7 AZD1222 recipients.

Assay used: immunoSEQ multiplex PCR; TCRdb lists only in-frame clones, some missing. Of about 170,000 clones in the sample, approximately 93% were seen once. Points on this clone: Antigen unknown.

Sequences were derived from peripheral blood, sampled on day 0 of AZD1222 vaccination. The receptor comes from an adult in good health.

The CDR3: CASSLTVLNSPLHF. The CDR3 nucleotides read TGTGCCAGCAGCTTAACAGTCTTAAATTCACCCCTCCACTTT. The V gene is TRBV7-9, the J gene TRBJ1-6; D unresolved. Between the trimmed V and J ends, which lost 2 bases and 7 bases, there was a span of 9 bases. Germline CDR1 SEHNR, CDR2 FQNEAQ (reference sequence). The CDR3 is made up of 14 amino acids.